These T cell receptor beta chains were read from a single sample in a study of CD8+ T cells in alopecia areata. Generated by immunoSEQ multiplex PCR, the TCRdb table keeps only in-frame clones and is missing some. This sample yields about 110,000 clones, of which 45% to 60% are seen a single time; roughly 25% belongs to the top ten. Material: NKG2D-low CD8+ T cells sorted from blood. Source of these receptors: a human donor with alopecia areata. Each CDR3 is given with its conserved first and last residue. A D gene is named only where the DNA matches it firmly. Where a row states a size, it is once, few, many or the class of an expanded clone; other rows omit it.

v_gene	abundance	j_gene	d_gene	CDR3aa	CDR3nt
TRBV9	once	TRBJ2-7	TRBD1	CASSPRTGAANEQYF	TGTGCCAGCAGCCCACGGACAGGAGCGGCCAACGAGCAGTACTTC
TRBV9	NA	TRBJ2-7	TRBD2	CASSVGLAGAYEQYF	TGTGCCAGCAGCGTAGGGCTAGCGGGGGCCTACGAGCAGTACTTC
TRBV5-1	NA	TRBJ1-5	NA	CASSQTVNQPQHF	TGCGCCAGCAGCCAGACAGTTAATCAGCCCCAGCATTTT
TRBV28	NA	TRBJ2-7	TRBD1	CASSGFTGAGDEQYF	TGTGCCAGCAGTGGATTTACAGGGGCGGGTGACGAGCAGTACTTC
TRBV19	few	TRBJ2-7	NA	CASSIILGSSYEQYF	TGTGCCAGTAGTATAATCCTCGGGAGCTCCTACGAGCAGTACTTC
TRBV5-4	NA	TRBJ2-7	TRBD2	CASSLGPGLAGSQGYEQYF	TGTGCCAGCAGCTTGGGTCCGGGACTAGCGGGATCCCAGGGGTACGAGCAGTACTTC
TRBV28	NA	TRBJ2-5	NA	CASSFSFREETQYF	TGTGCCAGCAGTTTCTCGTTCCGGGAAGAGACCCAGTACTTC
TRBV28	NA	TRBJ2-7	NA	CASSPLAYDSYEQYF	TGTGCCAGCAGTCCTCTAGCGTATGACTCCTACGAGCAGTACTTC
TRBV7-9	NA	TRBJ2-7	NA	CASSSEGLFYEQYF	TGTGCCAGCAGCTCCGAGGGACTTTTCTACGAGCAGTACTTC
TRBV13	few	TRBJ1-2	TRBD1	CASSTQGVRDLSNYGYTF	TGTGCCAGCAGCACCCAGGGGGTTCGGGACCTGTCTAACTATGGCTACACCTTC
TRBV5-5	few	TRBJ2-1	NA	CASSWGPESSYNEQFF	TGTGCCAGCAGCTGGGGACCAGAGAGCTCCTACAATGAGCAGTTCTTC
TRBV27	NA	TRBJ1-2	TRBD1	CASSRGTGDPYGYTF	TGTGCCAGCAGCCGAGGGACAGGGGATCCCTATGGCTACACCTTC
TRBV7-8	NA	TRBJ2-1	TRBD2	CASSLGTSGSMYNEQFF	TGTGCCAGCAGCTTAGGGACTAGCGGGAGTATGTACAATGAGCAGTTCTTC
TRBV19	few	TRBJ2-1	TRBD2	CASRTSGSYNEQFF	TGTGCCAGTAGGACTAGCGGCTCCTACAATGAGCAGTTCTTC
TRBV28	few	TRBJ2-3	NA	CASSLRGGTDTQYF	TGTGCCAGCAGCCTCAGGGGTGGGACAGATACGCAGTATTTT
TRBV29-1	NA	TRBJ2-1	TRBD2	CSDLSGRGGNEQFF	TGCAGCGATCTTAGCGGGAGGGGAGGCAATGAGCAGTTCTTC
TRBV27	NA	TRBJ2-3	NA	CASSLNGDTQYF	TGTGCCAGCAGTCTCAACGGGGATACGCAGTATTTT
TRBV6-5	NA	TRBJ2-7	NA	CASSYSYARDHEQYF	TGTGCCAGCAGTTACTCCTATGCTAGGGACCACGAGCAGTACTTC
TRBV5-1	NA	TRBJ2-7	TRBD2	CASSFTFLAGGDYEQYF	TGCGCCAGCAGCTTTACCTTCCTAGCGGGAGGAGATTACGAGCAGTACTTC
TRBV10-3	once	TRBJ1-1	TRBD1	CASSPGQGYTEAFF	TGTGCCAGCAGCCCGGGACAGGGGTACACTGAAGCTTTCTTT
TRBV27	once	TRBJ2-5	NA	CASSSKETQYF	TGTGCCAGCAGTTCAAAAGAGACCCAGTACTTC
TRBV6-5	NA	TRBJ1-2	NA	CAVRDTQANGYTF	TGTGCCGTCCGGGACACGCAGGCGAATGGCTACACCTTC
TRBV6-5	NA	TRBJ2-7	NA	CASSYSSSLDYEQYF	TGTGCCAGCAGTTACTCGAGCAGCCTTGACTACGAGCAGTACTTC
TRBV29-1	NA	TRBJ2-1	NA	CSVAHEQFF	TGCAGCGTTGCCCATGAGCAGTTCTTC
TRBV30	NA	TRBJ2-1	TRBD2	CAWSLWLAGERNEQFF	TGTGCCTGGAGTCTCTGGCTAGCGGGAGAACGAAATGAGCAGTTCTTC
TRBV7-9	few	TRBJ2-5	NA	CASSTTNRAPKTQYF	TGTGCCAGCAGCACAACGAACAGGGCTCCGAAGACCCAGTACTTC
TRBV28	NA	TRBJ2-7	NA	CASGGPVALGTYEQYF	TGTGCCAGCGGGGGTCCCGTAGCCTTAGGCACCTACGAGCAGTACTTC
TRBV28	NA	TRBJ2-2	NA	CASSSTGRSNTGELFF	TGTGCCAGCAGTTCCACGGGACGCTCGAACACCGGGGAGCTGTTTTTT
TRBV13	NA	TRBJ2-7	TRBD2	CASSPGLAGDYEQYF	TGTGCCAGCAGCCCGGGACTAGCGGGAGACTACGAGCAGTACTTC
TRBV4-2	NA	TRBJ2-1	TRBD2	CASSQPALAGSYNEQFF	TGTGCCAGCAGCCAGCCGGCGCTAGCGGGTTCCTACAATGAGCAGTTCTTC
TRBV2	NA	TRBJ2-3	NA	CASSEWPSGVSTDTQYF	TGTGCCAGCAGTGAATGGCCCTCGGGGGTTAGCACAGATACGCAGTATTTT
TRBV25-1	once	TRBJ2-5	TRBD2	CATTKLAGGRETQYF	TGTGCCACCACGAAACTAGCGGGAGGTCGAGAGACCCAGTACTTC
TRBV6-5	few	TRBJ1-2	NA	CASSYGRGVGDGYTF	TGTGCCAGCAGTTACGGACGAGGGGTTGGGGATGGCTACACCTTC
TRBV29-1	NA	TRBJ2-1	TRBD2	CSVEASGGYNEQFF	TGCAGCGTTGAGGCTAGCGGAGGATACAATGAGCAGTTCTTC
TRBV6-5	NA	TRBJ2-7	TRBD2	CASSRREEDEQYF	TGTGCCAGCAGTCGCCGGGAGGAGGACGAGCAGTACTTC
TRBV4-1	NA	TRBJ1-4	NA	CASSLGALGEKLFF	TGCGCCAGCAGTCTAGGGGCCTTGGGAGAAAAACTGTTTTTT
TRBV29-1	few	TRBJ2-1	TRBD2	CSVELFSSGSYNEQFF	TGCAGCGTTGAACTCTTCTCTAGCGGGAGTTACAATGAGCAGTTCTTC
TRBV6-5	NA	TRBJ2-2	TRBD2	CASSRTSGATGELFF	TGTGCCAGCAGTCGCACTAGCGGGGCCACCGGGGAGCTGTTTTTT
TRBV4-1	NA	TRBJ1-5	TRBD1	CASSQYLQGGSDQPQHF	TGCGCCAGCAGCCAATATCTCCAGGGGGGATCTGATCAGCCCCAGCATTTT
TRBV13	NA	TRBJ2-5	NA	CASDMGSSQETQYF	TGTGCCAGCGATATGGGTAGCAGCCAAGAGACCCAGTACTTC
TRBV15	NA	TRBJ2-5	TRBD1	CATSSDRGLWTQYF	TGTGCCACCAGCAGCGACAGGGGGCTGTGGACCCAGTACTTC
TRBV4-1	NA	TRBJ2-1	NA	CASSQGYQVGSEQFF	TGCGCCAGCAGCCAAGGATATCAGGTCGGGAGTGAGCAGTTCTTC
TRBV13	NA	TRBJ2-1	TRBD2	CASSQRTSGSDNEQFF	TGTGCCAGCAGCCAGCGGACTAGCGGGTCCGACAATGAGCAGTTCTTC
TRBV27	NA	TRBJ1-1	NA	CASSSKSPDQKPLGTEAFF	TGTGCCAGCAGTTCCAAGAGCCCGGATCAAAAGCCCCTCGGCACTGAAGCTTTCTTT
TRBV6-4	NA	TRBJ2-2	NA	CASSDSVTGELFF	TGTGCCAGCAGTGACTCGGTCACCGGGGAGCTGTTTTTT
TRBV7-2	few	TRBJ2-1	NA	CASSPKAGWNEQFF	TGTGCCAGCAGCCCGAAGGCGGGCTGGAATGAGCAGTTCTTC